The 18 T cell receptor beta chains below were found in one sample sequenced in a study of beta chain features in type 1 diabetes. Study-wide results and caveats: In every one of the four CD4+ subsets, TCRB CDR3s were moderately but significantly shorter in Type 1 diabetes patients.

Reverse transcribing all isolated RNA meant expressed TCRB transcripts were sequenced. Clones were sequenced by immunoSEQ multiplex PCR, and TCRdb holds only the in-frame ones, with some missing. Among roughly 240,000 clones, around 25% were seen once, and the ten largest hold around 0.013%. These receptors' targets are unknown. The sample consisted of naive CD4+ T cells from blood. The receptors were sampled from a woman aged 25 to 39 with type 1 diabetes.

This clone was detected only a few times. J is TRBJ2-1 and V is TRBV28; possible D gene TRBD2, 6 bases. V was shortened by 4 bases and J by 4 bases, with 14 bases between the two germline ends. The CDR3 extends over 15 amino acids. The germline V gene encodes CDR1 MDHEN and CDR2 SYDVKM. The CDR3 nucleotides read TGTGCCAGCAGTTCCCCCGGGGCGGGATACAATGAGCAGTTCTTC. Protein sequence: CASSSPGAGYNEQFF. The whole variable domain, filled in from reference TRBV28 and TRBJ2-1, reads DVKVTQSSRYLVKRTGEKVFLECVQDMDHENMFWYRQDPGLGLRLIYFSYDVKMKEKGDIPEGYSVSREKKERFSLILESASTNQTSMYLCASSSPGAGYNEQFFGPGTRLTVL.

V gene TRBV15 combines with J gene TRBJ2-2; D is ambiguous. The CDR3 has 13 amino acids. V lost 5 bases and J lost 6, with 10 bases in between. From germline, CDR1 is LNHNV and CDR2 YYDKDF (reference sequence). The CDR3: CATSPVMSGELFF. The CDR3 bases are TGTGCCACCAGCCCCGTTATGTCCGGGGAGCTGTTTTTT. Complete variable domain (other parts from reference TRBV15 and TRBJ2-2): DAMVIQNPRYQVTQFGKPVTLSCSQTLNHNVMYWYQQKSSQAPKLLFHYYDKDFNNEADTPDNFQSRRPNTSFCFLDIRSPGLGDTAMYLCATSPVMSGELFFGEGSRLTVL.

This clone was found a few times. V usage is TRBV5-1 and J usage is TRBJ2-1; 8 bases agree with TRBD2. Germline V gene lookup returns CDR1 SGHRS and CDR2 YFSETQ. CDR3 length: 15 amino acids. V was clipped by 1 base and J by 1 base; unmatched bases: 1. CDR3 DNA: TGCGCCAGCAGCTTGCGGGGGGGGTCCTACAATGAGCAGTTCTTC. It encodes CASSLRGGSYNEQFF.

The V and J genes are TRBV20-1 and TRBJ2-1; 7 nucleotides match TRBD2. This CDR3 has 11 amino acids. The germline CDR1 and CDR2 sequences are DFQATT and SNEGSKA (reference sequence). V lost 5 bases, J lost 8 bases, and 3 bases stayed unmatched. The DNA for the CDR3 is TGCAGTGCTTCGCGGGAGTATGAGCAGTTCTTC. The encoded protein is CSASREYEQFF.

This chain links TRBV12-2 with TRBJ2-1; the table assigns TRBD2, which was not confirmed against the DNA. TRBV12-2 is a pseudogene locus. This CDR3 has 15 residues. The CDR3 nucleotides read TGTGCAAGTCGCTTCGGACTCTCTCACTACAATGAGCAGTTCTTC. As protein: CASRFGLSHYNEQFF.

The CDR3: CASSVGVAPDTQYF. Written as DNA, the CDR3 is TGTGCCAGCAGCGTAGGAGTAGCTCCGGATACGCAGTATTTT. The chain uses TRBV9 and TRBJ2-3, with D uncertain. The germline V gene has CDR1 SGDLS and CDR2 YYNGEE. With 0 bases removed from V and 6 bases from J, the gap between germline ends came to 11 bases. The CDR3 runs to 14 residues.

This clone was seen once. This rearrangement joins TRBV18 to TRBJ2-1; 11 bases match TRBD2. V lost 2 bases, J lost 6 bases, and 0 bases stayed unmatched. Germline loops: CDR1 KGHSH, CDR2 LQKENI. CDR3 length equals 14 residues. This CDR3 is CASSPTSGSNEQFF. CDR3 nucleotides: TGTGCCAGCTCACCAACTAGCGGGAGCAATGAGCAGTTCTTC. Drawing the rest from reference TRBV18 and TRBJ2-1, the complete variable domain is NAGVMQNPRHLVRRRGQEARLRCSPMKGHSHVYWYRQLPEEGLKFMVYLQKENIIDESGMPKERFSAEFPKEGPSILRIQQVVRGDSAAYFCASSPTSGSNEQFFGPGTRLTVL.

This chain joins TRBV30 and TRBJ2-7, with a possible D match to TRBD2 (6 bases). Germline V gives CDR1 GTSNPN, CDR2 SVGIG (reference sequence). The ends were cut back, 0 bases at V and 8 bases at J, with 14 bases in the middle. The CDR3 spans 13 residues. The CDR3, as DNA: TGTGCCTGGAGTGTTGAGGCGGGGCTCCAGCAGTACTTC. Translation gives CAWSVEAGLQQYF.

This clone occurred a few times. The J gene is TRBJ2-7, the V gene TRBV27; TRBD1 agrees at 8 bases. Trimming took 5 bases from V and 2 from J; bases not matched to a gene: 2. The CDR3 is made up of 13 amino acids. The V gene's germline CDR1 is MNHEY and CDR2 SMNVEV (reference sequence). The DNA of the CDR3 is TGTGCCAGCAGTCGGACAGGGCCCTACGAGCAGTACTTC. This gives the protein CASSRTGPYEQYF.

This clone was counted only a few times. The chain joins TRBV7-3 to TRBJ2-3; D not resolved. The germline V and J ends were trimmed by 5 bases and 0 bases, with 12 bases remaining between them. Germline values: CDR1 SGHTA, CDR2 FQGTGA. The CDR3 covers 15 residues. The CDR3 is CASSRYRASTDTQYF. In DNA, the CDR3 is TGTGCCAGCAGCCGATACAGAGCTAGCACAGATACGCAGTATTTT.

In this sample, this clone turned up once. The V and J genes are TRBV5-4 and TRBJ2-5; 7 bases are shared with TRBD1. The germline CDR1 and CDR2 sequences are SGHNT and YYREEE (reference sequence). The CDR3 loop spans 14 amino acids. V trimming: 5 bases; J trimming: 1 base; junction bases outside the gene matches: 5. The CDR3 sequence is CASSHRDSQETQYF. CDR3 sequence (DNA): TGTGCCAGCAGTCACCGGGACAGCCAAGAGACCCAGTACTTC.

The table lists this clone with a count of one. The J gene is TRBJ2-3, the V gene TRBV9; 8 positions agree with TRBD2. Germline V gene sequence: CDR1 SGDLS, CDR2 YYNGEE. Unmatched junction bases numbered 3, after V lost 0 bases and J lost 0 bases. The CDR3 loop spans 16 amino acids. The CDR3 DNA reads as TGTGCCAGCAGCGTAGCTCCTAGCGGGAGCACAGATACGCAGTATTTT. Protein sequence: CASSVAPSGSTDTQYF. The full variable domain, with the rest looked up from reference TRBV9 and TRBJ2-3, is DSGVTQTPKHLITATGQRVTLRCSPRSGDLSVYWYQQSLDQGLQFLIQYYNGEERAKGNILERFSAQQFPDLHSELNLSSLELGDSALYFCASSVAPSGSTDTQYFGPGTRLTVL.

The rearrangement links TRBV11-2 to TRBJ2-5; TRBD2 agrees at 7 bases. This CDR3 is 17 amino acids long. With V trimmed by 7 bases and J by 0 bases, 14 bases remained unmatched. Germline V gene lookup returns CDR1 SGHAT and CDR2 FQNNGV. The CDR3 DNA reads as TGTGCCAGCACCCAGAAGGGCTCGCGGGAGTACCAAGAGACCCAGTACTTC. It codes for CASTQKGSREYQETQYF. The variable domain in full, with the rest retrieved from reference TRBV11-2 and TRBJ2-5, is EAGVAQSPRYKIIEKRQSVAFWCNPISGHATLYWYQQILGQGPKLLIQFQNNGVVDDSQLPKDRFSAERLKGVDSTLKIQPAKLEDSAVYLCASTQKGSREYQETQYFGPGTRLLVL.

This chain joins TRBV5-1 and TRBJ2-5, with 7 bases matching TRBD1. Trimming cost V 7 bases and J 1 base; bases outside gene matches: 13. The CDR3 sequence is 16 residues long. Germline CDR1 and CDR2: SGHRS and YFSETQ. The DNA for the CDR3 is TGCGCCAGCGCCCAAGGGGGCAGGGCCTCCCAAGAGACCCAGTACTTC. As protein: CASAQGGRASQETQYF.

This chain joins TRBV7-9 and TRBJ2-7, with 7 bases matching TRBD1. The V gene's germline CDR1 is SEHNR and CDR2 FQNEAQ (reference sequence). Unmatched junction bases numbered 16, after V lost 6 bases and J lost 5 bases. This CDR3 contains 16 residues. CDR3 coding DNA: TGTGCCAGCAGTTCACCCCTTGACAGGGAAGAGGACGAGCAGTACTTC. Its protein product is CASSSPLDREEDEQYF.

The gene calls are TRBV9 and TRBJ2-5; no firm D call. Trimming took 0 bases from V and 4 from J, leaving 10 bases between them. CDR1 and CDR2 from the germline V gene are SGDLS and YYNGEE. This CDR3 has 14 amino acids. In nucleotides, the CDR3 is TGTGCCAGCAGCGTAGGAGGCTTTGTAGAGACCCAGTACTTC. Its protein is CASSVGGFVETQYF.

This chain joins TRBV4-1 and TRBJ2-1, with 8 bases aligning to TRBD2. CDR1 and CDR2 (germline): MGHRA, YSYEKL. Trimming cost V 0 bases and J 8 bases; bases outside gene matches: 6. The CDR3 loop spans 15 amino acids. CDR3 nucleotides: TGCGCCAGCAGCCAAGACGGACTAGCCTCTGATGAGCAGTTCTTC. This translates into CASSQDGLASDEQFF.

The table lists this clone with a few counts. This sequence joins TRBV4-1 and TRBJ1-2, with TRBD1 matching over 9 bases. The CDR3 has 17 residues. Germline trimming cut 3 bases from V and 8 bases from J; bases unmatched to any gene: 16. Per the germline V gene, CDR1 is MGHRA and CDR2 is YSYEKL. Written as DNA, the CDR3 is TGCGCCAGCAGCCAGGCCGGGACAGGGTCCAAAGTGGCGGGCTACACCTTC. Encoded protein: CASSQAGTGSKVAGYTF.